Sequencing of this T cell receptor beta chain was carried out in a study of shared clonotypes between healthy human individuals. The CDR3 is 12 amino acids. V was pared by 6 bases and J by 7 bases, with 13 bases between. Germline V lookup: CDR1 MNHNS, CDR2 SASEGT. Measured with immunoSEQ multiplex PCR; TCRdb has only the in-frame clones, and not every one. The sample holds about 2.4 million clones, about 92% seen once. The sequencing input was naive CD4+ T cells sorted from blood. Subset: CD45RA+ positively selected. The TCR sequence derives from a man aged 18 to 35 in good health. The chain joins TRBV6-1 to TRBJ2-7; D uncertain. The CDR3 spells CASRKALGEQYF. Here the CDR3 DNA reads TGTGCCAGCAGGAAAGCACTGGGGGAGCAGTACTTC.